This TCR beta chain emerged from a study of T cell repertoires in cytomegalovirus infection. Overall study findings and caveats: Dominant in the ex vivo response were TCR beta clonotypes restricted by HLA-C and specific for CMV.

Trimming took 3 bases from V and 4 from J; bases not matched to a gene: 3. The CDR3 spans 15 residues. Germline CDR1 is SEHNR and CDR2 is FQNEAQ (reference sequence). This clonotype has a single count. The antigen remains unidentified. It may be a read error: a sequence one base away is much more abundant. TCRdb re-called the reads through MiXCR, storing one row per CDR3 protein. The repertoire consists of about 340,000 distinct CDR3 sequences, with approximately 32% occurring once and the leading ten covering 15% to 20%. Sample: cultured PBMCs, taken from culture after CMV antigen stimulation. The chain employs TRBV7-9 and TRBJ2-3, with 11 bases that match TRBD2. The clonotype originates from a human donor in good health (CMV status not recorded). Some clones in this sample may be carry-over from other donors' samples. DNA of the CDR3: TGTGCCAGCAGCTTCACTAGCGGGAGTGCAGATACGCAGTATTTT. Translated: CASSFTSGSADTQYF.